This paragraph covers one T cell receptor (beta chain) sequence. Its antigen is undetermined. The data are from a study of Graves' ophthalmopathy and Graves' hyperthyroidism. Study context: The study drew peripheral blood at initial diagnosis, before any treatment. General study results and limits: Blood also carried most expanded thyroid clonotypes exceeding 0.001 frequency.

CDR1 is DFQATT, CDR2 SNEGSKA, per germline (reference sequence). The CDR3 is 13 amino acids. V was cut by 3 bases and J by 11 bases, with 14 bases left in between. As the template, RNA transcripts were used to amplify TCR beta CDR3 regions. HTBI primers were employed in first-round RT-PCR, then a second-round multiplex PCR followed. In TCRdb, the multiplex PCR reads were re-called with MiXCR into one record per CDR3 protein. The sample lists approximately 640,000 distinct CDR3 sequences, about two fifths occurring once. No donor had other autoimmune disease, uncontrolled infection, pregnancy or lactation. As the starting material, over 9 ml of fresh peripheral blood yielded the PBMCs.

The chain joins TRBV20-1 to TRBJ1-6; D unresolved. The specimen was peripheral blood. This TCR derives from an adult man with Graves' ophthalmopathy. The CDR3 sequence is CSARAEPNAPLHF. CDR3 bases: TGCAGTGCTAGGGCAGAGCCCAATGCACCCCTCCACTTT.